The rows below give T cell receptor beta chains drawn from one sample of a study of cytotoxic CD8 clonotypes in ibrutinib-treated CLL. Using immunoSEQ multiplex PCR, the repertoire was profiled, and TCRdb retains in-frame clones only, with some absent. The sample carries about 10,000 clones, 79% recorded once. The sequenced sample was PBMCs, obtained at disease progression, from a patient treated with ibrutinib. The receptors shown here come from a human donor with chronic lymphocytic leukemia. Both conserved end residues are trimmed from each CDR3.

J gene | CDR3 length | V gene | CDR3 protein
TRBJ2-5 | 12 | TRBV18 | ASSPGTNSETQY
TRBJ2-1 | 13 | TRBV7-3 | ASSLGLAGVDEQF
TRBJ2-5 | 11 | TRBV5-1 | ASSLKQIGTQY
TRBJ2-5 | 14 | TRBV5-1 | ASSSLAGASGETQY
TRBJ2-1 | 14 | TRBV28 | ASSPPASISYNEQF
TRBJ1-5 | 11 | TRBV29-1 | SVGGGSNQPQH
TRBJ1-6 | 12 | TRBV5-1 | ASSRGGTNSPLH
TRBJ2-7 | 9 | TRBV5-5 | ASSWAYEQY
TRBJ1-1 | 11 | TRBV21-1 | ASSRGIWGEAF
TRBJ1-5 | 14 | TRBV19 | ASSTPSRYSNQPQH
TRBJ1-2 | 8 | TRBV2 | ASNSRFYT
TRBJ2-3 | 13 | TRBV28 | ASSLGQASTDTQY
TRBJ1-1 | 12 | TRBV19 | ASAAQGLNTEAF
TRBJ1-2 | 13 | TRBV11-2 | ASSLDLRTGNGYT
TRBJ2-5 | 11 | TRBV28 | ASRPGGQETQY
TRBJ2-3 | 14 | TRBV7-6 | ASSPAGRDDIDTQY
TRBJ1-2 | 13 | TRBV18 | ASSPARGGARGYT
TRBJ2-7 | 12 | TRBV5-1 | ASSFGTGGDEQY
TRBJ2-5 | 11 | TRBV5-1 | ASSVTVFQTQY
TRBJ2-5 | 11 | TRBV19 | ASSIGSGETQY
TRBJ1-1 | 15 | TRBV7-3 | ASSPSRQGTTGTEAF
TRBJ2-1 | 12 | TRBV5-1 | ASRALAGYNEQF
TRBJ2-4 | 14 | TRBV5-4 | ASSLGGPSAKNIQY